Listed below are T cell receptor beta chains from one sample, sequenced in a study of control samples from healthy donors and cancer patients. TCRdb's copy holds only in-frame clones and misses some; the assay was immunoSEQ multiplex PCR. The sample holds 70,000 to 95,000 clones, 80% to 95% seen once. Sequencing was carried out using PBMCs. The receptors were gathered from a woman aged 40 to 50 with lung cancer. Both conserved end residues are part of each CDR3. The D gene is left open where the match is weak. Size is omitted from some rows. Given values are once, few, many or a class for expanded clones.

TRBJ1-1 . TRBV5-1 . CASSLKSGTVKGNTEAFF TGCGCCAGCAGCTTGAAATCCGGGACGGTGAAGGGGAACACTGAAGCTTTCTTT
TRBJ1-2 . TRBV28 . CASSGAPYGYTF TGTGCCAGCAGTGGCGCACCCTATGGCTACACCTTC
TRBJ1-1 . TRBV10-1 . CASSDKAMNTEAFF TGCGCCAGCAGTGATAAGGCAATGAACACTGAAGCTTTCTTT
TRBJ1-3 . TRBV29-1 . CSVEVFSGNTIYF TGCAGCGTCGAGGTTTTCTCTGGAAACACCATATATTTT
TRBJ2-5 . TRBV7-2 . CASSHGFRREETQYF TGTGCCAGCAGCCATGGGTTCAGACGCGAGGAGACCCAGTACTTC
TRBJ2-1 TRBD1 TRBV30 . CAWRGDRGHEQFF TGTGCCTGGAGGGGGGACAGGGGTCATGAGCAGTTCTTC
TRBJ2-7 . TRBV11-1 . CASSFLILGHEQYF TGTGCCAGCAGCTTTTTAATCTTGGGCCACGAGCAGTACTTC
TRBJ2-3 . TRBV5-4 . CASSLISGTDTQYF TGTGCCAGCAGCCTGATTTCCGGCACAGATACGCAGTATTTT
TRBJ2-1 . TRBV5-6 . CASSTGASSYNEQFF TGTGCCAGCAGCACGGGGGCTAGCTCCTACAATGAGCAGTTCTTC
TRBJ2-3 . TRBV2 few CASSERSGLSTDTQYF TGTGCCAGCAGTGAACGGTCGGGCCTTAGCACAGATACGCAGTATTTT
TRBJ2-2 TRBD2 TRBV9 . CASSVEGLAGTGELFF TGTGCCAGCAGCGTGGAGGGACTAGCGGGCACCGGGGAGCTGTTTTTT
TRBJ2-3 TRBD2 TRBV30 . CASRTSGGSTDTQYF TGTGCCTCGAGGACTAGCGGGGGGAGCACAGATACGCAGTATTTT
TRBJ2-7 TRBD1 TRBV28 . CASSFGFGDRSYEQYF TGTGCCAGCAGTTTCGGGTTTGGGGACAGATCCTACGAGCAGTACTTC
TRBJ2-3 . TRBV5-1 . CASSSRISGTDTQYF TGCGCCAGCAGCTCTAGGATATCTGGCACAGATACGCAGTATTTT
TRBJ2-1 . TRBV18 . CASHIARGPYNEQFF TGTGCCAGCCATATCGCGCGGGGTCCCTACAATGAGCAGTTCTTC
TRBJ1-5 . TRBV18 . CASSPMGQPQHF TGTGCCAGCTCACCGATGGGCCAGCCCCAGCATTTT
TRBJ1-4 . TRBV9 . CASSVGQVNEKLFF TGTGCCAGCAGCGTAGGACAGGTTAATGAAAAACTGTTTTTT
TRBJ2-3 TRBD1 TRBV5-1 . CASSPGSGTDIRLTQYF TGCGCCAGCAGCCCCGGCTCCGGGACAGACATCAGATTGACGCAGTATTTT
TRBJ1-1 . TRBV6-1 . CASSAPRGAGTNTEAFF TGTGCCAGCAGTGCCCCCCGAGGGGCAGGGACGAACACTGAAGCTTTCTTT
TRBJ2-1 . TRBV19 . CASSIGEGIGANEQFF TGTGCCAGTAGTATCGGCGAGGGTATAGGAGCAAATGAGCAGTTCTTC
TRBJ1-2 . TRBV5-1 . CASSSIQGDRGYTF TGCGCCAGCAGCTCCATACAGGGCGATCGCGGCTACACCTTC
TRBJ1-1 TRBD1 TRBV9 once CASSVRDRKTEAFF TGTGCCAGCAGCGTGCGGGACAGGAAGACTGAAGCTTTCTTT
TRBJ1-2 . TRBV5-6 . CASSYRDNNYGYTF TGTGCCAGCAGCTACCGAGACAATAACTATGGCTACACCTTC
TRBJ1-1 . TRBV20-1 . CSATDTEAFF TGCAGTGCTACGGACACTGAAGCTTTCTTT
TRBJ2-1 . TRBV12-3/TRBV12-4 . CASRGLLNEQFF TGTGCCAGCCGTGGACTTTTGAATGAGCAGTTCTTC
TRBJ2-3 . TRBV6-1 . CASSDWTAGPQYF TGTGCCAGCAGTGATTGGACAGCCGGCCCGCAGTATTTT
TRBJ2-7 . TRBV6-5 . CASRDPRGMGYEQYF TGTGCCAGCAGGGACCCAAGAGGGATGGGGTACGAGCAGTACTTC
TRBJ1-2 TRBD1 TRBV5-4 . CASSSALTGRISYGYTF TGTGCCAGCAGTTCGGCCCTGACAGGGAGGATTAGCTATGGCTACACCTTC
TRBJ1-5 . TRBV5-1 . CASSFGPNGDQPQHF TGCGCCAGCAGCTTCGGGCCGAACGGCGATCAGCCCCAGCATTTT
TRBJ1-1 . TRBV3-1/TRBV3-2 . CASSVSNRFNTEAFF TGTGCCAGCAGCGTCTCAAACCGCTTCAACACTGAAGCTTTCTTT
TRBJ2-3 TRBD2 TRBV29-1 . CSALLAGGVTQYF TGCAGCGCCCTTCTAGCGGGGGGGGTTACGCAGTATTTT
TRBJ1-4 . TRBV27 . CASKRVATNEKLFF TGTGCCAGCAAACGGGTTGCGACTAATGAAAAACTGTTTTTT
TRBJ2-7 TRBD1 TRBV11-2 once CASSTWGQDPYEQYF TGTGCCAGCAGCACCTGGGGACAGGACCCCTACGAGCAGTACTTC
TRBJ1-2 . TRBV24-1 . CATSDSLGGPDYGYTF TGTGCCACCAGTGATTCCCTCGGGGGGCCAGACTATGGCTACACCTTC
TRBJ1-5 . TRBV24-1 . CATSERDSNQPQHF TGTGCCACCAGTGAAAGGGATAGCAATCAGCCCCAGCATTTT
TRBJ1-2 . TRBV15 . CATSRDTTAWSPFF TGTGCCACCAGCAGAGATACGACAGCCTGGTCCCCTTTCTTC
TRBJ1-6 . TRBV19 once CASSPLASVGESPLHF TGTGCCAGTAGTCCCTTGGCATCAGTAGGGGAATCACCCCTCCACTTT
TRBJ1-1 . TRBV11-2 . CASSLEAGYTEAFF TGTGCCAGCAGCTTAGAGGCAGGGTACACTGAAGCTTTCTTT
TRBJ1-2 . TRBV25-1 . CASSEYPGYGYTF TGTGCCAGCAGTGAATACCCAGGGTACGGCTACACCTTC
TRBJ1-3 . TRBV18 . CASSPGTDVSGNTIYF TGTGCCAGCTCACCTGGGACCGATGTCTCTGGAAACACCATATATTTT
TRBJ2-2 TRBD2 TRBV19 once CASSTRVSGGFGAGELFF TGTGCCAGTAGTACCCGTGTCAGCGGGGGATTTGGTGCCGGGGAGCTGTTTTTT
TRBJ1-1 . TRBV5-1 . CASSLAGLSHMNTEAFF TGCGCCAGCAGCTTGGCGGGACTTTCGCACATGAACACTGAAGCTTTCTTT
TRBJ2-1 . TRBV5-1 . CASSELQGYYNEQFF TGCGCCAGCAGCGAACTTCAGGGGTACTACAATGAGCAGTTCTTC
TRBJ2-2 TRBD1 TRBV27 . CASSLSTGVTGELFF TGTGCCAGCAGTTTAAGCACAGGGGTTACCGGGGAGCTGTTTTTT
TRBJ2-3 TRBD1 TRBV6-1 . CASSEEGTGAVTDTQYF TGTGCCAGCAGTGAAGAGGGGACAGGGGCCGTCACAGATACGCAGTATTTT
TRBJ1-1 . TRBV2 . CASSEGTLNTEAFF TGTGCCAGCAGTGAAGGGACATTGAACACTGAAGCTTTCTTT
TRBJ1-1 TRBD1 TRBV18 few CASFRTGDVTEAFF TGTGCCAGCTTCCGAACAGGGGATGTCACTGAAGCTTTCTTT
TRBJ2-5 . TRBV27 . CASRATGTTQYF TGTGCCAGCAGGGCAACCGGGACGACCCAGTACTTC
TRBJ2-5 . TRBV28 . CASSRLFGGAETQYF TGTGCCAGCAGTAGACTTTTTGGGGGGGCAGAGACCCAGTACTTC
TRBJ2-5 . TRBV5-4 . CASSLAREETQYF TGTGCCAGCAGCTTGGCCAGGGAAGAGACCCAGTACTTC
TRBJ2-2 . TRBV12-3/TRBV12-4 . CAPGNRANGELFF TGTGCCCCGGGAAACAGGGCGAACGGGGAGCTGTTTTTT
TRBJ2-7 . TRBV10-3 . CAIQDPLSYEQYF TGTGCCATTCAGGACCCCCTCTCCTACGAGCAGTACTTC
TRBJ1-2 . TRBV30 . CAWRSGTIGGYTF TGTGCCTGGAGGTCAGGGACAATCGGGGGCTACACCTTC
TRBJ1-2 . TRBV6-5 . CASSSGGGRGYTF TGTGCCAGCAGTTCCGGAGGGGGACGCGGCTACACCTTC
TRBJ2-7 . TRBV19 . CASSIGPGDSYEQYF TGTGCCAGTAGTATTGGGCCAGGGGATTCCTACGAGCAGTACTTC